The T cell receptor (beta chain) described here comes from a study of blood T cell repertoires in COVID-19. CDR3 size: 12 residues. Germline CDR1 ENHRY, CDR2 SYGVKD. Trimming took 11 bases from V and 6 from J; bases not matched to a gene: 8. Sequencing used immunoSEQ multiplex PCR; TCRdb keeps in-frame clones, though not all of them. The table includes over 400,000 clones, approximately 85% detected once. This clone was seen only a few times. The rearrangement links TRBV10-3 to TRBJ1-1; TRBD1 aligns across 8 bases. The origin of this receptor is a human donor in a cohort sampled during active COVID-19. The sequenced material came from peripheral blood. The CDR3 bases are TGTGCCGTCCGACAGGGGTGGGCTGAAGCTTTCTTT. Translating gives CAVRQGWAEAFF.